The 23 T cell receptor beta chains presented below share a single source sample, sequenced in a study of monozygotic twins with inflammatory bowel disease. TCRdb re-called the 5' RACE reads and catalogs CDR3 proteins one per entry, DNA excluded. The table lists approximately 120,000 distinct CDR3 sequences, with 9.5% to 15% in the top ten. The sample consisted of blood. The receptors stem from a human donor with ulcerative colitis or Crohn's disease, or a healthy co-twin of an affected twin (not recorded which).

J is TRBJ2-3 and V is TRBV5-1; the D call from TCRdb, TRBD2, cannot be confirmed without DNA. This CDR3 comprises 18 residues. The germline CDR1 and CDR2 sequences are SGHRS and YFSETQ. CDR3 sequence reads: CASSPGLAGGLSTDTQYF.

The chain has TRBV7-2 and TRBJ1-1; the D gene TCRdb calls, TRBD1, cannot be checked with no DNA. CDR1 and CDR2 from the germline V gene are SGHTA and FQGNSA. The CDR3 is made up of 16 amino acids. CDR3 in amino acids: CASSLTPTGLNTEAFF.

V usage is TRBV10-3 and J usage is TRBJ1-1; TCRdb's assignment of TRBD1 cannot be checked, as there is no DNA. Germline-derived CDR1 and CDR2 are ENHRY and SYGVKD. The CDR3 spans 14 residues. This CDR3 reads CAISPGQGSTEAFF.

The genes are TRBV20-1 and TRBJ2-3; TCRdb lists TRBD1, though no DNA is available to test this call. There are 14 residues in the CDR3. The germline CDR1 and CDR2 sequences are DFQATT and SNEGSKA (reference sequence). CDR3 sequence reads: CSANRDRNQYTQYF.

Here the CDR3 reads CSASGPGRWDTEAFF. The chain combines TRBV20-1 with TRBJ1-1; TCRdb lists TRBD1, though no DNA is available to test this call. Germline CDR1 DFQATT, CDR2 SNEGSKA (reference sequence). The CDR3 is 15 residues long.

The chain employs TRBV28 and TRBJ2-1; TCRdb designates TRBD2, a call that cannot be tested without DNA. Germline lookup yields CDR1 MDHEN and CDR2 SYDVKM. This CDR3 spans 16 amino acids. The CDR3 here is CASSLIGLAAYNEQFF.

The chain joins TRBV7-9 to TRBJ2-1; without DNA, the TCRdb call of TRBD2 cannot be checked. The CDR3 loop spans 12 amino acids. The V gene's germline CDR1 is SEHNR and CDR2 FQNEAQ (reference sequence). The CDR3 region is CASSLPTGEQFF.

The V gene is TRBV27, the J gene TRBJ2-7; checking the TCRdb D call of TRBD1 is not possible without DNA. In germline, CDR1 is MNHEY, CDR2 SMNVEV (reference sequence). The CDR3 extends over 14 amino acids. The CDR3 sequence is CASSQGTVNYEQYF.

The V and J genes are TRBV9 and TRBJ2-1; TCRdb selects TRBD2, and the lack of DNA leaves this call unchecked. Germline V gives CDR1 SGDLS, CDR2 YYNGEE. The CDR3 length is 16 residues. CDR3 loop: CASSIVPAGGYNEQFF. Full variable domain (rest looked up from reference TRBV9 and TRBJ2-1): DSGVTQTPKHLITATGQRVTLRCSPRSGDLSVYWYQQSLDQGLQFLIQYYNGEERAKGNILERFSAQQFPDLHSELNLSSLELGDSALYFCASSIVPAGGYNEQFFGPGTRLTVL.

The rearrangement joins TRBV6-1 to TRBJ1-6; TCRdb returns TRBD1, unconfirmable since there is no DNA. The germline V gene has CDR1 MNHNS and CDR2 SASEGT. CDR3 length equals 15 residues. This CDR3 is CASSNLDRGNSPLHF.

The chain recombines TRBV7-3 with TRBJ2-3; TCRdb returns TRBD1, unconfirmable since there is no DNA. CDR1 is SGHTA, CDR2 FQGTGA, per germline. The CDR3 runs to 15 residues. The chain's CDR3 is CASSLGQQVTDTQYF.

The chain employs TRBV12-3 or TRBV12-4 and TRBJ2-3; lacking DNA, the TRBD1 call made by TCRdb goes unchecked. CDR3 size: 17 residues. CDR3 in amino acids: CASSFGTGGLGTDTQYF.

The chain couples TRBV7-9 to TRBJ1-4; TCRdb indicates TRBD1, and absent DNA this call remains unverified. This CDR3 comprises 15 residues. In germline, CDR1 is SEHNR, CDR2 FQNEAQ (reference sequence). This CDR3 reads CASSARTGGSEKLFF.

The V and J genes are TRBV5-5 and TRBJ2-4; no DNA is available, so the TRBD1 call from TCRdb remains unchecked. This CDR3 region has 14 residues. The germline V gene has CDR1 SGHKS and CDR2 YYEKEE (reference sequence). CDR3 loop: CASSLEDWVNIQYF.

CDR3 region: CATSRDGGKGDTQYF. This sequence joins TRBV15 and TRBJ2-3; TCRdb returns TRBD2, unconfirmable since there is no DNA. Germline-derived CDR1 and CDR2 are LNHNV and YYDKDF (reference sequence). There are 15 residues in the CDR3. The full variable domain, rest sourced from reference TRBV15 and TRBJ2-3, is DAMVIQNPRYQVTQFGKPVTLSCSQTLNHNVMYWYQQKSSQAPKLLFHYYDKDFNNEADTPDNFQSRRPNTSFCFLDIRSPGLGDTAMYLCATSRDGGKGDTQYFGPGTRLTVL.

The chain couples TRBV7-9 to TRBJ1-2; TCRdb selects TRBD1, and the lack of DNA leaves this call unchecked. Germline-derived CDR1 and CDR2 are SEHNR and FQNEAQ (reference sequence). The CDR3 covers 14 residues. CDR3 sequence: CASSFPPHEYGYTF.

The chain recombines TRBV7-2 with TRBJ1-1; as DNA is missing, the TRBD1 call by TCRdb cannot be tested. Germline V CDR1 and CDR2: SGHTA, FQGNSA. CDR3 length: 14 amino acids. The chain's CDR3 is CASSLGGPNTEAFF.

The chain employs TRBV5-6 and TRBJ2-4; TCRdb proposes TRBD1, but this gene call is untestable without DNA. CDR3 length equals 15 residues. The V gene's germline CDR1 is SGHDT and CDR2 YYEEEE. The CDR3 region is CASSHPTGALNIQYF.

CDR3 region: CASSLGGLAGIETQYF. The chain links TRBV11-2 to TRBJ2-5; TCRdb's D gene call, TRBD2, goes unchecked for lack of DNA. The CDR3 sequence is 16 residues long. Germline CDR1 reads SGHAT; CDR2 reads FQNNGV. Filled out from reference TRBV11-2 and TRBJ2-5, the complete variable domain reads EAGVAQSPRYKIIEKRQSVAFWCNPISGHATLYWYQQILGQGPKLLIQFQNNGVVDDSQLPKDRFSAERLKGVDSTLKIQPAKLEDSAVYLCASSLGGLAGIETQYFGPGTRLLVL.

V is TRBV7-2 and J is TRBJ2-7; TCRdb's assignment of TRBD1 cannot be checked, as there is no DNA. The CDR3 is 15 amino acids. Germline CDR1 is SGHTA and CDR2 is FQGNSA. The CDR3 region is CASSLDGASSYEQYF.

This chain links TRBV6-1 with TRBJ1-2; lacking DNA, the TRBD1 call made by TCRdb goes unchecked. This CDR3 region has 15 residues. Germline loops: CDR1 MNHNS, CDR2 SASEGT. The CDR3 sequence is CASTPLGSDWYGYTF.

The chain uses TRBV6-5 and TRBJ1-2; TCRdb picks TRBD1, but there is no DNA to check that call. Germline loops: CDR1 MNHEY, CDR2 SVGAGI. This CDR3 is 12 amino acids long. CDR3 sequence reads: CATRQGVYGYTF.

The genes are TRBV5-1 and TRBJ1-1; TCRdb's D gene call, TRBD1, goes unchecked for lack of DNA. Looked up from germline, CDR1 is SGHRS and CDR2 is YFSETQ. This CDR3 contains 15 residues. The CDR3 protein is CASSLTPTGNTEAFF.